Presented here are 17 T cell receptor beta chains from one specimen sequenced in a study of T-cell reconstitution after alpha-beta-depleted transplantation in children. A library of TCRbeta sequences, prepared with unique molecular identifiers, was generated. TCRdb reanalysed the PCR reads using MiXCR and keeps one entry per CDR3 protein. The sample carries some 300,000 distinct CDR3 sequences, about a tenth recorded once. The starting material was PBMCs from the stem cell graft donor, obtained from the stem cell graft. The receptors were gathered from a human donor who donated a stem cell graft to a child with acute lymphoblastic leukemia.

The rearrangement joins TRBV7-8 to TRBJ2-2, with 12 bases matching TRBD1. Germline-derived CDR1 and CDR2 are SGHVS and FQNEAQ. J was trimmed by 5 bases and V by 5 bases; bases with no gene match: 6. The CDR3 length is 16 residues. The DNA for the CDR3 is TGTGCCAGCAGCCTGCGGGACAGGGGGCTTACCGGGGAGCTGTTTTTT. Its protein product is CASSLRDRGLTGELFF.

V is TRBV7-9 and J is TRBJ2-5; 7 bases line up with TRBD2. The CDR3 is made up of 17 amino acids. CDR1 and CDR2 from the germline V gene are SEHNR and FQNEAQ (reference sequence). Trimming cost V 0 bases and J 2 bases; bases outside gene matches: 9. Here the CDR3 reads CASSLALGIAGQETQYF. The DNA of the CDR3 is TGTGCCAGCAGCTTAGCGCTGGGAATAGCGGGTCAAGAGACCCAGTACTTC. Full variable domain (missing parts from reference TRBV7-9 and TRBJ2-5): DTGVSQNPRHKITKRGQNVTFRCDPISEHNRLYWYRQTLGQGPEFLTYFQNEAQLEKSRLLSDRFSAERPKGSFSTLEIQRTEQGDSAMYLCASSLALGIAGQETQYFGPGTRLLVL.

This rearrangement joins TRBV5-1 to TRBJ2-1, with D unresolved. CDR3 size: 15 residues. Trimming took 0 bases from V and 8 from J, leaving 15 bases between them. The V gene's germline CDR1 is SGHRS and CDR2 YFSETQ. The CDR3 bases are TGCGCCAGCAGCTTGGTCTCCGCCGTTTCCCATGAGCAGTTCTTC. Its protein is CASSLVSAVSHEQFF.

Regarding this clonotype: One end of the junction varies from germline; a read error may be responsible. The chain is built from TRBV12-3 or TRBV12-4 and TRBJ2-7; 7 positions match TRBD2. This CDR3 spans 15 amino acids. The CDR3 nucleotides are TGTGCCAGCAGCCTAGGACTAGGAGGAGGGTACGTGCAGTACTTC. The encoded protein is CASSLGLGGGYVQYF.

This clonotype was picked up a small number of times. CDR3 DNA sequence: TGTGCCAGCAGTGGGGACTATTCCTACGAGCAGTACTTC. It translates to CASSGDYSYEQYF. This chain links TRBV7-9 with TRBJ2-7; 7 positions agree with TRBD2. The CDR3 contains 13 residues. Germline-derived CDR1 and CDR2 are SEHNR and FQNEAQ (reference sequence). Trimming at V came to 6 bases and at J to 1 base, leaving 3 bases not matched to a gene.

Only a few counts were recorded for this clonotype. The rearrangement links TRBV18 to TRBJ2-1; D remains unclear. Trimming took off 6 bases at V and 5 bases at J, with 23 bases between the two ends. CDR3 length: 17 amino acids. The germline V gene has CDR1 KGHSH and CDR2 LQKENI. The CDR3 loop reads CASSPQSTTLGNNEQFF. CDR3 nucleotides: TGTGCCAGCTCCCCGCAGAGCACGACCCTGGGGAACAATGAGCAGTTCTTC.

This CDR3 reads CASSPRTSGGHEQYF. The CDR3 DNA reads as TGTGCCAGCAGTCCCCGGACTAGCGGGGGACACGAGCAGTACTTC. The chain is built from TRBV6-2 or TRBV6-3 and TRBJ2-7; 13 bases align to TRBD2. CDR1 is MNHEY, CDR2 SVGEGT, per germline. J was trimmed by 5 bases and V by 5 bases; bases with no gene match: 6. The CDR3 covers 15 residues.

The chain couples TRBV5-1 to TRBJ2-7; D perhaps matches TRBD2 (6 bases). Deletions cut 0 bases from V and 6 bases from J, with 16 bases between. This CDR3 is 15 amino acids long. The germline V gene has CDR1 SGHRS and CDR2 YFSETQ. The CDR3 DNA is TGCGCCAGCAGCTTGGAGGGGACTCGCGTCGGCGAGCAGTACTTC. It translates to CASSLEGTRVGEQYF. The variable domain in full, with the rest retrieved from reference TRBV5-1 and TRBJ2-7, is KAGVTQTPRYLIKTRGQQVTLSCSPISGHRSVSWYQQTPGQGLQFLFEYFSETQRNKGNFPGRFSGRQFSNSRSEMNVSTLELGDSALYLCASSLEGTRVGEQYFGPGTRLTVT.

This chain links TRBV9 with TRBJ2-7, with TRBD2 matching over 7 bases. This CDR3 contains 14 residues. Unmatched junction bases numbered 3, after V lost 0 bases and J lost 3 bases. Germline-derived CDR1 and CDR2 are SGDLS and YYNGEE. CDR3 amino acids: CASSVAGGNYEQYF. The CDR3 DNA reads TGTGCCAGCAGCGTAGCGGGAGGAAACTACGAGCAGTACTTC. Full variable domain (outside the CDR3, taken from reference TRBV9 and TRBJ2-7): DSGVTQTPKHLITATGQRVTLRCSPRSGDLSVYWYQQSLDQGLQFLIQYYNGEERAKGNILERFSAQQFPDLHSELNLSSLELGDSALYFCASSVAGGNYEQYFGPGTRLTVT.

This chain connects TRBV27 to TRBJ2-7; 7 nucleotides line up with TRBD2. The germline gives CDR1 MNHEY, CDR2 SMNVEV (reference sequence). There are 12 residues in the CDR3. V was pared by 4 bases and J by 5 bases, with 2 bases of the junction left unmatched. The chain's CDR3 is CASSWGGDEQYF. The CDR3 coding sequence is TGTGCCAGCAGTTGGGGGGGGGACGAGCAGTACTTC.

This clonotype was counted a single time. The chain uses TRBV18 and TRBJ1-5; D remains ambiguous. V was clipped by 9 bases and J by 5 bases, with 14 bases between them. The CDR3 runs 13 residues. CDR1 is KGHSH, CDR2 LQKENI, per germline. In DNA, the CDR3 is TGTGCCAGTACAATCGGGGTGGATCAGCCCCAGCATTTT. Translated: CASTIGVDQPQHF.

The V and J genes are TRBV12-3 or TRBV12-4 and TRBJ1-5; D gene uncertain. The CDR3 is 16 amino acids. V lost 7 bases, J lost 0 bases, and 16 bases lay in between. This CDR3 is CASTNGRLYSNQPQHF. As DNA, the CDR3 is TGTGCCAGCACCAACGGGAGACTATATAGCAATCAGCCCCAGCATTTT.

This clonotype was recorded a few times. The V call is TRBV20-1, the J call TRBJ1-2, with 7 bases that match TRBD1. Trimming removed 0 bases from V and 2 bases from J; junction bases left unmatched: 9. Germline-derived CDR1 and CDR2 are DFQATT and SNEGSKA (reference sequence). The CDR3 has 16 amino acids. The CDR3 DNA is TGCAGTGCTAGAGATCAGGGTCTGACAGGGAACTATGGCTACACCTTC. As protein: CSARDQGLTGNYGYTF.

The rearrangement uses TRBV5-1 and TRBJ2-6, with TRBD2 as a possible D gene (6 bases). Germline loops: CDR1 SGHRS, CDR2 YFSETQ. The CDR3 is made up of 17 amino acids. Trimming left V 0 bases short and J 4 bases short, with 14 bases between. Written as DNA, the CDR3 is TGCGCCAGCAGCTTGGGGTTGCGGGGCACAGGGGCCAACGTCCTGACTTTC. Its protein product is CASSLGLRGTGANVLTF.

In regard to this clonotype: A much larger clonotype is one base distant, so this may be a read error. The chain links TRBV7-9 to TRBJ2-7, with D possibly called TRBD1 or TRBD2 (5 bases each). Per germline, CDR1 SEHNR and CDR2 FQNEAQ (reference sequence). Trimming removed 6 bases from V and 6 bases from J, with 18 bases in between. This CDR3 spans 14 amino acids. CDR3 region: CASRAIAHGTEQYF. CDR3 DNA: TGTGCCAGCAGAGCTATAGCGCACGGGACCGAGCAGTACTTC.

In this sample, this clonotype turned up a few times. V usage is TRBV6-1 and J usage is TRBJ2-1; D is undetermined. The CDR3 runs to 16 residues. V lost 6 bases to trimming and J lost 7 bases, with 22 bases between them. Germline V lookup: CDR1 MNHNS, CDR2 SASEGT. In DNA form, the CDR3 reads TGTGCCAGCAGCCCGACCCCCTCGGGCGGAAAAAATGAGCAGTTCTTC. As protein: CASSPTPSGGKNEQFF.

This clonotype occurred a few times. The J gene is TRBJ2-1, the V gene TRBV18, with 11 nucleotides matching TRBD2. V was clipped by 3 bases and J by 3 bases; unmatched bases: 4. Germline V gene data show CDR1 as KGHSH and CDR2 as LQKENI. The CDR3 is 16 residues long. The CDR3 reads CASSPSTSGNYNEQFF. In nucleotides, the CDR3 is TGTGCCAGCTCACCGTCGACTAGCGGGAACTACAATGAGCAGTTCTTC. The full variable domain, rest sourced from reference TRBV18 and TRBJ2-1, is NAGVMQNPRHLVRRRGQEARLRCSPMKGHSHVYWYRQLPEEGLKFMVYLQKENIIDESGMPKERFSAEFPKEGPSILRIQQVVRGDSAAYFCASSPSTSGNYNEQFFGPGTRLTVL.